One sample yielded the 2 T cell receptor beta chains listed below, sequenced in a study of CD8+CD57+ T cells in acquired aplastic anemia. According to the study, genomic DNA was the template for TCR beta VDJ and CDR3 profiling. TCRdb analysed the reads with MiXCR anew, one entry per CDR3 protein. The table shows around 42,000 distinct CDR3 sequences, with approximately 63% occurring only once. Patients chosen for sequencing had CD8+CD57+ cells that had expanded, as shown by flow cytometry. Material for sequencing was sorted CD4+, CD8+, or CD8+CD57+ T cells (not recorded which) from PBMCs. These receptors all stem from a human donor with aplastic anemia.

This clonotype was seen many times. The rearrangement joins TRBV12-3 or TRBV12-4 to TRBJ2-1; D gene ambiguous. Deletions cut 1 base from V and 4 bases from J, with 5 bases between. CDR3 length equals 13 residues. The CDR3 DNA is TGTGCCAGCAGTTTAGGAGTTTACAATGAGCAGTTCTTC. This encodes CASSLGVYNEQFF.

The CDR3 loop is CASRTGSGNTIYF. CDR3 sequence (DNA): TGTGCCAGCAGAACGGGCTCTGGAAACACCATATATTTT. This chain connects TRBV2 to TRBJ1-3; D uncertain. The germline gives CDR1 SNHLY, CDR2 FYNNEI. CDR3 length: 13 amino acids. Trimming stripped 6 bases from V and 0 bases from J, with 6 bases between.